The 8 T cell receptor beta chains reported below all come from one sample, sequenced in a study of identical twins. TCRdb fed the 5' RACE reads into MiXCR, producing one record per CDR3 protein. Of a few hundred thousand distinct CDR3 sequences listed, just under 10% were seen once; the top ten hold roughly 3%. The same sample was also studied in work on yellow fever vaccine responses in identical twins.

The sequenced sample was PBMCs. The receptor set was obtained from a young woman in good health.

The J gene is TRBJ2-1, the V gene TRBV20-1; 9 nucleotides align to TRBD2. This CDR3 is built from 10 residues. Germline lookup yields CDR1 DFQATT and CDR2 SNEGSKA (reference sequence). J lost 16 bases, V lost 5 bases, and 6 bases had no gene match. The chain's CDR3 is CSASRGGQFF. The CDR3 DNA sequence: TGCAGTGCTTCGCGGGGGGGCCAATTCTTC.

In this sample, this clonotype turned up a few times. The chain carries TRBV19 and TRBJ2-1; D remains unclear. Germline CDR1 is LNHDA and CDR2 is SQIVND (reference sequence). The CDR3 spans 14 residues. Trimming pared 7 bases from V and 11 bases from J, leaving 21 bases between. CDR3 loop: CASTSALFLGKQFF. The CDR3, as DNA: TGTGCCAGTACGTCGGCTCTCTTCCTAGGGAAGCAGTTCTTC.

This chain joins TRBV29-1 and TRBJ2-2; D unresolved. Germline lookup yields CDR1 SQVTM and CDR2 ANQGSEA. CDR3 length: 13 amino acids. With 0 bases removed from V and 5 bases from J, the gap between germline ends came to 7 bases. CDR3: CSVEDLGTGELFF. CDR3 coding DNA: TGCAGCGTTGAAGATCTCGGGACCGGGGAGCTGTTTTTT.

This clonotype was counted ten times or more. This rearrangement joins TRBV28 to TRBJ1-2; the match to TRBD1 covers 7 bases. The germline gives CDR1 MDHEN, CDR2 SYDVKM. The CDR3 extends over 15 amino acids. With V trimmed by 3 bases and J by 4 bases, 8 bases remained unmatched. CDR3 sequence (DNA): TGTGCCAGCAGTTTGAGCAGGGGGGGAAGCTATGGCTACACCTTC. It encodes CASSLSRGGSYGYTF.

The V call is TRBV6-1, the J call TRBJ2-3, with a possible D match to TRBD2 (6 bases). With 6 bases removed from V and 5 bases from J, the gap between germline ends came to 18 bases. This CDR3 has 15 residues. CDR1 and CDR2 from the germline V gene are MNHNS and SASEGT. The CDR3 coding sequence is TGTGCCAGCAGCATCGGACTACCGGCGGAAGATACGCAGTATTTT. Translating gives CASSIGLPAEDTQYF.

This clonotype appeared a few times. V gene TRBV20-1 combines with J gene TRBJ2-7; unclear D gene. The CDR3 consists of 13 residues. Trimming shortened V by 1 base and J by 0 bases, and 7 bases separated the two germline ends. Germline V gene sequence: CDR1 DFQATT, CDR2 SNEGSKA (reference sequence). The CDR3 coding sequence is TGCAGTGCTAGAGTCTCCCACTCCTACGAGCAGTACTTC. This codes for CSARVSHSYEQYF.

This clonotype showed up just a few times. V is TRBV9 and J is TRBJ2-1; a weak D match, TRBD2 (6 bases). The CDR3 spans 14 residues. V lost 4 bases and J lost 4, with 12 bases in between. CDR1 and CDR2 from the germline V gene are SGDLS and YYNGEE. This CDR3 reads CASSTLGLYNEQFF. In DNA, the CDR3 is TGTGCCAGCAGCACCCTGGGACTTTACAATGAGCAGTTCTTC.

The chain couples TRBV20-1 to TRBJ1-1; possibly TRBD1 for D (5 bases). CDR3 length: 12 amino acids. Germline V CDR1 and CDR2: DFQATT, SNEGSKA (reference sequence). CDR3 residues: CSRPGKYTEAFF. CDR3 bases: TGCAGCCGTCCAGGGAAATACACTGAAGCTTTCTTT.